The T cell receptor beta chain described here comes from a study of blood T cell repertoires in COVID-19. Study processing details: Researchers report that nucleated cell counts were estimated from reference gene primer amplification. Assay used: immunoSEQ multiplex PCR; TCRdb lists only in-frame clones, some missing. V, J and clone size reflect that table, while D and trimming were determined from the DNA. Among about 220,000 clones listed, 82% were seen once. CDR1 and CDR2 from the germline V gene are SGHAT and FQNNGV. Trimming left V 1 base short and J 7 bases short, with 15 bases between. This CDR3 contains 15 residues. Adults between roughly 18 and 89 years of age took part from 24 US areas.

This clonotype was obtained from a woman aged 60-75 years who had recovered from COVID-19. The V gene is TRBV11-2, the J gene TRBJ2-3; maybe TRBD2 (6 bases). The sequencing input was PBMCs or T cells enriched from blood (not recorded which). Here the CDR3 reads CASSLGGASANTQYF. The CDR3, as DNA: TGTGCCAGCAGCTTAGGCGGGGCTTCCGCCAATACGCAGTATTTT. The full variable domain, rest sourced from reference TRBV11-2 and TRBJ2-3, is EAGVAQSPRYKIIEKRQSVAFWCNPISGHATLYWYQQILGQGPKLLIQFQNNGVVDDSQLPKDRFSAERLKGVDSTLKIQPAKLEDSAVYLCASSLGGASANTQYFGPGTRLTVL.